The 6 T cell receptor beta chains reported below all come from one sample, sequenced in a study of blood T cell repertoires in COVID-19. TCRdb keeps only in-frame clones here, not all; method: immunoSEQ multiplex PCR. The sample lists about 300,000 clones; under 90% were seen once. The sample consisted of PBMCs or T cells enriched from blood (not recorded which). Receptors were obtained from a woman aged 45-59 years who had been exposed to COVID-19.

As DNA, the CDR3 is TGTGCCAGCAGCCATAACACCCAGAAGCGGTGGGCCTACGAGCAGTACTTC. This sequence encodes CASSHNTQKRWAYEQYF. This sequence joins TRBV5-5 and TRBJ2-7; D possibly corresponds to TRBD2 (5 bases). The CDR3 covers 17 residues. Germline V lookup: CDR1 SGHKS, CDR2 YYEKEE (reference sequence). Trimming took 4 bases from V and 2 from J, leaving 22 bases between them.

The chain couples TRBV4-2 to TRBJ1-2; D remains unclear. CDR3 size: 15 residues. V was clipped by 0 bases and J by 0 bases, with 8 bases between them. CDR1 is LGHNA, CDR2 YNFKEQ, per germline. CDR3 region: CASSQDLLTNYGYTF. The CDR3 nucleotides are TGTGCCAGCAGCCAAGACCTCCTTACTAACTATGGCTACACCTTC.

The chain is built from TRBV5-6 and TRBJ1-3; D is possibly TRBD1 (6 bases). Germline V gives CDR1 SGHDT, CDR2 YYEEEE. The germline V and J ends were trimmed by 3 bases and 0 bases, with 10 bases remaining between them. The CDR3 has 15 amino acids. The CDR3 region is CASSSDSSSGNTIYF. The DNA for the CDR3 is TGTGCCAGCAGCTCGGACAGCTCCTCTGGAAACACCATATATTTT.

Only one count was recorded for this clone. V gene TRBV5-5 combines with J gene TRBJ2-2, with unresolved D. The V gene's germline CDR1 is SGHKS and CDR2 YYEKEE (reference sequence). The CDR3 spans 11 residues. Between the trimmed V and J ends, which lost 2 bases and 7 bases, there was a span of 3 bases. Here the CDR3 reads CASSFGGELFF. In nucleotides, the CDR3 is TGTGCCAGCAGCTTCGGCGGGGAGCTGTTTTTT.

The chain combines TRBV6-4 with TRBJ2-3; D is undetermined. This CDR3 is built from 15 residues. The ends were cut back, 0 bases at V and 0 bases at J, with 7 bases in the middle. CDR1 and CDR2 (germline): MRHNA, SNTAGT. The chain's CDR3 is CASSDSGHSTDTQYF. CDR3 nucleotides: TGTGCCAGCAGTGACTCTGGGCATAGCACAGATACGCAGTATTTT.

Only one count was recorded for this clone. The chain combines TRBV4-2 with TRBJ2-7; D is perhaps TRBD2 (5 bases). The CDR3 sequence is 15 residues long. Germline values: CDR1 LGHNA, CDR2 YNFKEQ. V shed 2 bases and J shed 2 bases, with 13 bases lying between them. The CDR3 reads CASSQPTRNPYEQYF. CDR3 nucleotides: TGTGCCAGCAGCCAACCTACTAGGAACCCCTACGAGCAGTACTTC.